This entry lists 5 T cell receptor beta chains sequenced from one sample in a study of blood T cell repertoires in COVID-19. The table came from immunoSEQ multiplex PCR; TCRdb's copy has only in-frame clones and leaves some out. The sample holds approximately 240,000 clones; less than 90% are singletons and the top ten take about a sixth. Input material: peripheral blood. The receptors shown here come from a woman aged 80 or over with active or convalescent COVID-19.

The CDR3 DNA sequence: TGTGCCAGCAGTTACTCGGGTCTCCCGAGGCCAGATACGCAGTATTTT. Translated, it gives CASSYSGLPRPDTQYF. The rearrangement links TRBV6-5 to TRBJ2-3; unclear D gene. This CDR3 is 16 amino acids long. Between the trimmed V and J ends, which lost 0 bases and 4 bases, there was a span of 14 bases. The germline CDR1 and CDR2 sequences are MNHEY and SVGAGI.

The chain links TRBV19 to TRBJ2-1; a possible D gene is TRBD2 (5 bases). CDR1 is LNHDA, CDR2 SQIVND, per germline (reference sequence). V lost 5 bases to trimming and J lost 7 bases, with 6 bases between them. The CDR3 is 11 residues long. The CDR3 reads CASSPGNEQFF. The CDR3 region has the DNA TGTGCCAGTAGTCCGGGGAATGAGCAGTTCTTC.

The chain carries TRBV11-3 and TRBJ2-2, with a weak D call TRBD2 (6 bases). V was cut by 2 bases and J by 4 bases, with 14 bases left in between. Germline CDR1 SGHNT, CDR2 YENEEA. The CDR3 spans 16 residues. The CDR3 nucleotides are TGTGCCAGCAGCTTAAGAGGATCAGCGGGCACCGGGGAGCTGTTTTTT. Amino acid sequence: CASSLRGSAGTGELFF.

This clone was observed a few times. The chain couples TRBV5-8 to TRBJ2-7; TRBD1 matches 12 bases. This CDR3 region has 17 residues. V trimming: 0 bases; J trimming: 3 bases; junction bases outside the gene matches: 7. Germline-derived CDR1 and CDR2 are SGHTS and YDEGEE. The CDR3 spells CASSLDLRDRGHYEQYF. The CDR3 DNA follows: TGTGCCAGCAGCTTGGACCTCCGGGACAGGGGGCACTACGAGCAGTACTTC.

The chain uses TRBV28 and TRBJ2-1; 7 bases line up with TRBD2. The CDR3 has 15 residues. Germline assignment: CDR1 MDHEN and CDR2 SYDVKM. Losses at the gene ends were 2 bases for V and 9 bases for J; bases not matched to a gene: 10. This chain's CDR3 is CASSLGGVPGSEQFF. The CDR3 nucleotides are TGTGCCAGCAGTTTAGGGGGGGTACCGGGCAGTGAGCAGTTCTTC.